This T cell receptor (beta chain) stems from a study of tumor and adjacent non-tumor tissue in lung cancer (dated by TCRdb to the late 2010s). Describing the broader study: By cancer type, the cohort comprised about 13 adenocarcinoma patients, a couple of squamous cell carcinoma patients and 1 small cell lung cancer patient. Among the roughly 15 patients, ages ranged from roughly 31 to 80 years, some ten were men and 5 were women, and disease was TNM stage I to III. In total, sequencing yielded 95 million to 150 million productive TCRbeta reads, which works out to an average of around 4.2 million reads per sample. Bulk TCRbeta repertoires were compared between lung tumor tissue and matched distant non-tumor lung tissue obtained from roughly 16 lung cancer patients. For each patient, one tumor sample and one normal lung sample were taken, giving approximately 30 paired specimens that underwent TCRbeta CDR3 sequencing.

Broad study findings and their caveats: With only 15 patients in the cohort, the authors noted that larger samples and more detailed clinical data are needed. A significantly larger cumulative share of the repertoire was made up by the top 100 clones in normal lung than in tumor tissue. Because peripheral blood was not sequenced, the blood TCRbeta repertoires of the lung cancer patients in the study went unexamined. Significantly higher TCR diversity (inverse Simpson) was observed in tumor tissue than in normal lung tissue (approximately 430 vs 150, P = 0.0075, Mann-Whitney U test). TCR diversity was significantly higher in younger patients, and greater tumor TCR diversity was associated with shorter overall survival and shorter disease-free survival. Neither the sequencing platform nor unique molecular identifiers are named or mentioned anywhere in the methods.

The germline V gene (reference sequence) provides CDR1 SGHNT and CDR2 YYREEE. The V end loses 4 bases and the J end loses 6 bases, and a stretch of 17 bases separates them. The CDR3 spans 15 residues, from the cysteine through the phenylalanine. The read is trimmed to its CDR3 DNA, 45 bases read in frame from base 1. Bulk unsorted tissue served as the source for RNA extraction, and RNA quality was assessed using a NanoDrop ND-1000 and an Agilent 2100. Donors were newly diagnosed lung cancer patients admitted for thoracic surgery in China between August and November 2014, without prior chemotherapy. The study excluded patients who had received radiotherapy or chemotherapy before or who had another cancer at the same time. Pieces of surgical tissue measuring about 1-2 cm3 were kept in RNAlater solution and held at -80 degrees C until needed. To prepare the library, multiplex PCR was applied. Sequenced on an Illumina HiSeq 2500. TCRbeta libraries were constructed through three rounds of nested PCR with primers (Table S4) according to protocols modified from ARM-PCR. Before sequencing, PCR products in the 200-500 bp range were cut out of the gel and cleaned up using the QIAquick gel extraction kit. Per the authors' processing: Reads were cleaned using Trimmomatic, were merged into complete CDR3 sequences using FLASH, and were assigned to V(D)J germline segments using MiTCR. Clonal diversity was calculated as the inverse Simpson's index using VDJtools. A read counted as productive if the sequence was in-frame and lacked a premature stop codon. TCRdb's own reprocessing of the public reads used fastp at Q25 and MiXCR and kept productive beta chains. Here each entry gathers all rows of one CDR3 protein and keeps the most common genes and DNA. These V and J calls rely on TCRdb rather than the paper's analysis. Counted in this sample were 120,000 or so distinct CDR3 sequences; about 66% of them appeared once. The ten largest clones add up to more than 10% of the sample.

As for this clonotype: Its antigen has not been determined. No much larger clonotype is one base removed from it; base qualities were not supplied.

The sequence joins TRBV5-4 to TRBJ2-1, with TRBD1 tentatively as D gene (6 bases match). The TCR originated in a man between 25 and 39 years old with non-small cell lung cancer. The sequenced sample was lung tumor tissue. The nucleotide sequence is given as TGTGCCAGCAGCCACCGGGACACCCACTGCAATGAGCAGTTCTTC. It translates as CASSHRDTHCNEQFF. Supplemented by the reference TRBV5-4 and TRBJ2-1 proteins around the CDR3, the complete variable domain is ETGVTQSPTHLIKTRGQQVTLRCSSQSGHNTVSWYQQALGQGPQFIFQYYREEENGRGNFPPRFSGLQFPNYSSELNVNALELDDSALYLCASSHRDTHCNEQFFGPGTRLTVL.